This TCR beta chain was sequenced during a study of T cell responses to AZD1222 COVID-19 vaccine. Overall study results and limits: Spike-specific TCR depth and breadth grew after two AZD1222 doses. Samples come after the peak T cell response, not at day 14. Regions left unmutated in variants are reportedly the target of nearly half of spike-specific TCRs.

Assay: immunoSEQ multiplex PCR; the TCRdb copy retains only in-frame clones and omits some. The top ten clones hold 1.9% of a sample with 100,000 to 150,000 clones, more than 90% of them seen once. Trimming took 5 bases from V and 9 from J; bases not matched to a gene: 7. This CDR3 region has 14 residues. Germline assignment: CDR1 SEHNR and CDR2 FQNEAQ (reference sequence). This clone appeared a single time. Its antigen is undetermined. The source was peripheral blood, collected 28 days after the second AZD1222 dose. The receptor was isolated from an adult who received the AZD1222 COVID-19 vaccine. The rearrangement joins TRBV7-9 to TRBJ1-6; TRBD1 matches 7 bases. The CDR3 loop is CASSLGQAASPLHF. CDR3 bases: TGTGCCAGCAGCCTTGGACAGGCGGCTTCACCCCTCCACTTT. Filled out from reference TRBV7-9 and TRBJ1-6, the complete variable domain reads DTGVSQNPRHKITKRGQNVTFRCDPISEHNRLYWYRQTLGQGPEFLTYFQNEAQLEKSRLLSDRFSAERPKGSFSTLEIQRTEQGDSAMYLCASSLGQAASPLHFGNGTRLTVT.